The rows below give T cell receptor beta chains drawn from one sample of a study of cytomegalovirus exposure and HLA in healthy donors. Clones were sequenced by immunoSEQ multiplex PCR, and TCRdb holds only the in-frame ones, with some missing. The sample carries about 140,000 clones, roughly three quarters recorded once. Sequencing was done on a sample of PBMCs. These receptors originate from a male donor in good health and CMV-seronegative. CDR3s include the opening cysteine and the closing phenylalanine or tryptophan. A D gene is named only where the DNA matches it firmly. Clone size is not always given. Where it is, it says once, few, many or a class for expanded clones.

size | D | J | V | DNA | CDR3
once | TRBD1 | TRBJ2-7 | TRBV30 | TGTGCCTGGAATCCCCTCCGGGACAGGGCCTCCTACGAGCAGTACTTC | CAWNPLRDRASYEQYF
NA | TRBD1 | TRBJ2-1 | TRBV9 | TGTGCCAGCAGCCCCCGGACAGGGGGGAACAATGAGCAGTTCTTC | CASSPRTGGNNEQFF
NA | NA | TRBJ1-5 | TRBV9 | TGTGCCAGCAGCGTAGAAGGAGGGAATCAGCCCCAGCATTTT | CASSVEGGNQPQHF
once | NA | TRBJ2-3 | TRBV5-1 | TGCGCCAGCAGCTTGGCAAAGGGGGCAGATACGCAGTATTTT | CASSLAKGADTQYF
NA | NA | TRBJ1-5 | TRBV15 | TGTGCCACCAGCAGAGGGGACGTCGGAGGGAGTCAGCCCCAGCATTTT | CATSRGDVGGSQPQHF
NA | TRBD1 | TRBJ2-1 | TRBV7-7 | TGTGCCAGCAGCCCCGACAGGGGGCCCTACAATGAGCAGTTCTTC | CASSPDRGPYNEQFF
NA | TRBD2 | TRBJ2-3 | TRBV10-1 | TGCGCCAGCAGCCTTACATGGAGGGAGGGGACAGATACGCAGTATTTT | CASSLTWREGTDTQYF
NA | NA | TRBJ2-5 | TRBV7-2 | TGTGCCAGCAGCTTAGTGTTGGGGCTAGGCACCCAGTACTTC | CASSLVLGLGTQYF
NA | NA | TRBJ2-3 | TRBV4-3 | TGCGCCAGTAGCCAAGATCTGGGGGCAACAGATACGCAGTATTTT | CASSQDLGATDTQYF
few | NA | TRBJ1-5 | TRBV5-1 | TGCGCCAGCAGCCTGACTTGGGGGCAAGAACAGCCCCAGCATTTT | CASSLTWGQEQPQHF
once | TRBD2 | TRBJ2-1 | TRBV9 | TGTGCCAGCAGCAATGGACTAGCGGACTACAATGAGCAGTTCTTC | CASSNGLADYNEQFF
NA | NA | TRBJ1-2 | TRBV30 | TGTGCCTGGAGTGTAACAGGGAACGGCTACACCTTC | CAWSVTGNGYTF
NA | TRBD1 | TRBJ2-5 | TRBV6-6 | TGTGCCAGCAGTTTATCGTCGCAGGGGGTTTCGGAGACCCAGTACTTC | CASSLSSQGVSETQYF
NA | NA | TRBJ2-1 | TRBV13 | TGTGCCAGCAGCTCGGACTCTTACAATGAGCAGTTCTTC | CASSSDSYNEQFF